The 10 T cell receptor beta chains listed next were all sequenced from one sample in a study of shared clonotypes between healthy human individuals. The method was immunoSEQ multiplex PCR; TCRdb's version includes in-frame clones alone and lacks a portion of them. The sample records over a million clones, around 74% being singletons. Input material: memory CD4+ T cells sorted from blood. Subset noted: CD45RA-negative fraction. These receptors all come from a man aged 18 to 29 in good health.

The chain links TRBV10-3 to TRBJ1-2, with 7 bases fitting TRBD1. Germline CDR1 is ENHRY and CDR2 is SYGVKD. Trimming took 11 bases from V and 4 from J; bases not matched to a gene: 7. The CDR3 loop spans 12 amino acids. The CDR3 DNA follows: TGTGCCTCGCAGGGGGAGGGCTATGGCTACACCTTC. Residues: CASQGEGYGYTF.

V is TRBV5-1 and J is TRBJ1-6, with D perhaps matching TRBD1 (6 bases). CDR1 is SGHRS, CDR2 YFSETQ, per germline. The germline V and J ends were trimmed by 0 bases and 10 bases, with 17 bases remaining between them. This CDR3 has 16 amino acids. CDR3 in DNA: TGCGCCAGCAGCTTGGCCCCGGAGGGGGGAAGATCACCCCTCCACTTT. This gives the protein CASSLAPEGGRSPLHF. The full variable domain, rest sourced from reference TRBV5-1 and TRBJ1-6, is KAGVTQTPRYLIKTRGQQVTLSCSPISGHRSVSWYQQTPGQGLQFLFEYFSETQRNKGNFPGRFSGRQFSNSRSEMNVSTLELGDSALYLCASSLAPEGGRSPLHFGNGTRLTVT.

This sequence joins TRBV7-6 and TRBJ2-5; 10 positions agree with TRBD2. Looked up from germline, CDR1 is SGHVS and CDR2 is FNYEAQ. With 5 bases clipped from V and 5 bases from J, the junction kept 11 bases outside the gene matches. The CDR3 extends over 16 amino acids. CDR3 residues: CASSPRTSGRGETQYF. CDR3 DNA sequence: TGTGCCAGCAGCCCCCGGACTAGCGGAAGGGGGGAGACCCAGTACTTC.

V usage is TRBV5-1 and J usage is TRBJ2-4; 7 positions match TRBD1. The CDR3 totals 15 residues. The V and J ends lost 0 bases and 7 bases, in that order; junction bases with no gene match: 7. The V gene's germline CDR1 is SGHRS and CDR2 YFSETQ. This CDR3 is CASSLAPGQHNIQYF. CDR3 nucleotides: TGCGCCAGCAGCTTGGCCCCGGGACAGCATAACATTCAGTACTTC.

The chain recombines TRBV7-2 with TRBJ2-6; 12 nucleotides line up with TRBD2. The CDR3 extends over 19 amino acids. Germline-derived CDR1 and CDR2 are SGHTA and FQGNSA. Trimming removed 2 bases from V and 2 bases from J; junction bases left unmatched: 7. CDR3 nucleotide sequence: TGTGCCAGCAGCTTACTCGGACTAGCGGGAAACCCTGGGGCCAACGTCCTGACTTTC. Protein: CASSLLGLAGNPGANVLTF.

V usage is TRBV6-5 and J usage is TRBJ2-7, with D unclear. This CDR3 spans 12 amino acids. The germline CDR1 and CDR2 sequences are MNHEY and SVGAGI. The ends were cut back, 5 bases at V and 6 bases at J, with 11 bases in the middle. The CDR3 coding sequence is TGTGCCAGCAGTAAACTCTGGATCGAGCAGTACTTC. The encoded protein is CASSKLWIEQYF.

Remarks on this clone: This sample includes further DNA sequences coding for the same CDR3. The J gene is TRBJ2-3, the V gene TRBV18, with 7 bases fitting TRBD1. Germline lookup yields CDR1 KGHSH and CDR2 LQKENI. The V segment lost 0 bases and the J segment 0 bases; nucleotides outside the gene matches: 3. The CDR3 sequence is 16 residues long. For the CDR3, the DNA is TGTGCCAGCTCACCACCCGGGACAGCTAGCACAGATACGCAGTATTTT. Residues: CASSPPGTASTDTQYF.

V usage is TRBV2 and J usage is TRBJ1-4; 9 bases map to TRBD1. Germline loops: CDR1 SNHLY, CDR2 FYNNEI. The CDR3 length is 16 residues. The V gene end was trimmed by 2 bases and the J gene end by 5 bases; junction bases not matched to a gene: 6. The CDR3, as DNA: TGTGCCAGCAGTGAATTGGTGACAGGGGGGAATGAAAAACTGTTTTTT. Encoded protein: CASSELVTGGNEKLFF.

V is TRBV18 and J is TRBJ1-1; TRBD1 matches at 7 bases. CDR3 size: 18 residues. From germline, CDR1 is KGHSH and CDR2 LQKENI. V lost 3 bases and J lost 1; bases outside the gene matches: 14. The CDR3 loop reads CASSPRQGVLSGNTEAFF. CDR3 bases: TGTGCCAGCTCACCTCGACAGGGAGTTTTGTCCGGGAACACTGAAGCTTTCTTT.

The chain recombines TRBV9 with TRBJ1-1; D is perhaps TRBD1 (6 bases). The CDR3 sequence is 15 residues long. The germline V gene encodes CDR1 SGDLS and CDR2 YYNGEE. Trimming took off 4 bases at V and 3 bases at J, with 16 bases between the two ends. The chain's CDR3 is CASSPRGGVDTEAFF. For the CDR3, the DNA is TGTGCCAGCAGCCCGAGGGGGGGGGTGGACACTGAAGCTTTCTTT.